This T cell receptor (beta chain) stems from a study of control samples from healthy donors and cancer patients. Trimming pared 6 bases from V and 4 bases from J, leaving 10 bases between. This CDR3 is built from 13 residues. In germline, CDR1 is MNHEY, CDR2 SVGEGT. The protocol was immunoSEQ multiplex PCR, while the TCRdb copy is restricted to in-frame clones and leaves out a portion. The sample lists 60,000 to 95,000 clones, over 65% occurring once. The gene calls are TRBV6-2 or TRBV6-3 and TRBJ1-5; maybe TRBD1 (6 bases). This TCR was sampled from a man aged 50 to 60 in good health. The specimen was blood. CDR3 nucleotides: TGTGCCAGCAGCGCAACAGGGAATCAGCCCCAGCATTTT. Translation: CASSATGNQPQHF.